The clone carrying this T cell receptor beta chain was detected only a few times. The antigen is unknown. Trimming cost V 6 bases and J 5 bases; bases outside gene matches: 9. CDR3 length: 14 amino acids. The germline V gene has CDR1 SNHLY and CDR2 FYNNEI. TCRdb passed the 5' RACE reads through MiXCR, listing each CDR3 protein once. The repertoire holds about 190,000 distinct CDR3 sequences, with about a sixth as singletons. The data were obtained in a study of identical twins. Study-level points and caveats: A lower insertion count was a feature of abundant cord blood beta clonotypes, with no such feature in memory repertoires. It was possible that invariant MAIT and iNKT cells partly confounded the zero-insertion analyses.

These data were also filed under a second study, of T cells expressing NK-cell markers. In that study: Of the CD8+ T cell pool in 6 or 7 donors, roughly 1.0-7.5% was accounted for by dominant NKG2C+ clonotypes.

Sequenced: CD8+ T cells sorted from blood. The TCR was taken from a woman in her late teens or twenties in good health. This chain connects TRBV2 to TRBJ2-7; TRBD1 aligns across 8 bases. The CDR3 DNA sequence: TGTGCCAGCAGCCCTGGGCAGGGGGCGAACGAGCAGTACTTC. As protein: CASSPGQGANEQYF.